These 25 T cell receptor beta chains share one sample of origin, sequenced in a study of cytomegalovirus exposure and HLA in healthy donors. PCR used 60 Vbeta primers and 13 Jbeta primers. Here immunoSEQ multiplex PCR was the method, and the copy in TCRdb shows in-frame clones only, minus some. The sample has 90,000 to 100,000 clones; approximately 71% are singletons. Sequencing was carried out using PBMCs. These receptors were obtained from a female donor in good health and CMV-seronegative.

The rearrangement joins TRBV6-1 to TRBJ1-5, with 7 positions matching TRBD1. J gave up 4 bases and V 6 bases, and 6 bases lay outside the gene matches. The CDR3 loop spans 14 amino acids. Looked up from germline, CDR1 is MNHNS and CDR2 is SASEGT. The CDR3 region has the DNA TGTGCCAGCAGCAGACAGGGACCAAATCAGCCCCAGCATTTT. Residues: CASSRQGPNQPQHF.

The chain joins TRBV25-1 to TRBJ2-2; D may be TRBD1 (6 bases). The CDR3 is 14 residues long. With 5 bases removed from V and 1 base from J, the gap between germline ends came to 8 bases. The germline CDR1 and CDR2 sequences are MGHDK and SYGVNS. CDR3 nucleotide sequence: TGTGCCAGCAGTACGGACAGGAACACCGGGGAGCTGTTTTTT. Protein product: CASSTDRNTGELFF. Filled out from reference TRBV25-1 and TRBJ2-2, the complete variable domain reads EADIYQTPRYLVIGTGKKITLECSQTMGHDKMYWYQQDPGMELHLIHYSYGVNSTEKGDLSSESTVSRIRTEHFPLTLESARPSHTSQYLCASSTDRNTGELFFGEGSRLTVL.

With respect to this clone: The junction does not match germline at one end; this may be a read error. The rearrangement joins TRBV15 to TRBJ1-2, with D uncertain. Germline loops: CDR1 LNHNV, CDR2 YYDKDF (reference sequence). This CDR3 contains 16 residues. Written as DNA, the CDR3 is TGTGTCACCAGCAGTCGTAGCTGGCCGGTGGGCTATGGCTACACCTTC. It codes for CVTSSRSWPVGYGYTF. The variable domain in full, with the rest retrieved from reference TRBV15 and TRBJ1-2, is DAMVIQNPRYQVTQFGKPVTLSCSQTLNHNVMYWYQQKSSQAPKLLFHYYDKDFNNEADTPDNFQSRRPNTSFCFLDIRSPGLGDTAMYLCVTSSRSWPVGYGYTFGSGTRLTVV.

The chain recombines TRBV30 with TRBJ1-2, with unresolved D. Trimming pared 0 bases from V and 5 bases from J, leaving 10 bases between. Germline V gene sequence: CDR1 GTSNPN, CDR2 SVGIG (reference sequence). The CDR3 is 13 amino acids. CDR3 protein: CAWSVAAPYGYTF. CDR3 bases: TGTGCCTGGAGTGTAGCGGCACCGTATGGCTACACCTTC.

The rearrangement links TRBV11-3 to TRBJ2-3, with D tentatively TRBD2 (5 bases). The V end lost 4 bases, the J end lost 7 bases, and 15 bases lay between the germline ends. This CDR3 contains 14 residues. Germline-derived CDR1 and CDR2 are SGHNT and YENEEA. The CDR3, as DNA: TGTGCCAGCAGCTCCAGGACTGATGAGAATACGCAGTATTTT. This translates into CASSSRTDENTQYF.

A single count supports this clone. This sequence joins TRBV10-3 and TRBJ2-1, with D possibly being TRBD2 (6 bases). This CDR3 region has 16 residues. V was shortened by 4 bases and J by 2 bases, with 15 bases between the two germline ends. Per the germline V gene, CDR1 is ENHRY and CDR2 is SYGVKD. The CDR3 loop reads CAISGATSLTYNEQFF. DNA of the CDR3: TGTGCCATCAGTGGGGCCACTAGCTTAACCTACAATGAGCAGTTCTTC.

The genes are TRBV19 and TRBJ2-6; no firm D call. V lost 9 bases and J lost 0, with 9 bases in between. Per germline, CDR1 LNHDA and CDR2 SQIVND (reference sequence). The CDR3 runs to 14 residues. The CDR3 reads CASQVLSGANVLTF. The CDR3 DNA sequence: TGTGCCAGCCAGGTTCTCTCTGGGGCCAACGTCCTGACTTTC.

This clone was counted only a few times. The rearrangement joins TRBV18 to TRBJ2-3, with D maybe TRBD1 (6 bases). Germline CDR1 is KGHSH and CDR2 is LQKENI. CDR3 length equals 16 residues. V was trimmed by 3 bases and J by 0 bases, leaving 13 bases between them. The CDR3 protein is CASSPLQGLSTDTQYF. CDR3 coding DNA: TGTGCCAGCTCACCCTTACAGGGTTTAAGCACAGATACGCAGTATTTT.

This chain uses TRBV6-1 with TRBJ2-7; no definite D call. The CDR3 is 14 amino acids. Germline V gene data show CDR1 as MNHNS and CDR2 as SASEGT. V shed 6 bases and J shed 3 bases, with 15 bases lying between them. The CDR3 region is CASSPVGNYYEQYF. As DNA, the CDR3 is TGTGCCAGCAGCCCCGTAGGCAACTACTACGAGCAGTACTTC.

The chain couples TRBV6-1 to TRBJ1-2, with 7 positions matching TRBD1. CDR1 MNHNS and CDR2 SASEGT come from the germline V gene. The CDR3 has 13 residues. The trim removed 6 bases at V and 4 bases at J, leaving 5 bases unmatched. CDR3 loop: CASRAGQAYGYTF. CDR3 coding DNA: TGTGCCAGCAGGGCCGGACAGGCCTATGGCTACACCTTC.

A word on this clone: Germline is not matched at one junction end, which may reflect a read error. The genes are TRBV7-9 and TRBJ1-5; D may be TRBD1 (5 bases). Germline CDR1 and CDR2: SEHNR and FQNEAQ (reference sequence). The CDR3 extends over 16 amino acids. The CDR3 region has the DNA TGTTCCAGCAGCTTATCGGGAGGGGTGGAGGATCAGCCCCAGCATTTT. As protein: CSSSLSGGVEDQPQHF.

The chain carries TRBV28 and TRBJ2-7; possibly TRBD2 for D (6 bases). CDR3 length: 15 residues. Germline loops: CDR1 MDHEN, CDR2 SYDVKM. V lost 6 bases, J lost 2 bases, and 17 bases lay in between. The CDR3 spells CASSGERATTYEQYF. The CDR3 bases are TGTGCCAGCAGCGGGGAGCGGGCGACCACCTACGAGCAGTACTTC.

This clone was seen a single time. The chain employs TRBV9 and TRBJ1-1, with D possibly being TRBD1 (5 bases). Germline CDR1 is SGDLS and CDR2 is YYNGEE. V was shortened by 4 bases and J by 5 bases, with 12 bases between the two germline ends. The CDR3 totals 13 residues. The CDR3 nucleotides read TGTGCCAGCAGCATCGGCGGGGGGACTGAAGCTTTCTTT. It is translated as CASSIGGGTEAFF. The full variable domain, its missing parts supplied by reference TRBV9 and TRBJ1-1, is DSGVTQTPKHLITATGQRVTLRCSPRSGDLSVYWYQQSLDQGLQFLIQYYNGEERAKGNILERFSAQQFPDLHSELNLSSLELGDSALYFCASSIGGGTEAFFGQGTRLTVV.

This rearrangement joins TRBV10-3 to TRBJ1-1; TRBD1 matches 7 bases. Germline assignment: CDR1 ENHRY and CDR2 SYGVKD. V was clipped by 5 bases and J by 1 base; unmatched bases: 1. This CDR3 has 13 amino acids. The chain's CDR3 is CAISRDRNTEAFF. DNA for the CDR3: TGTGCCATCAGTCGGGACAGGAACACTGAAGCTTTCTTT.

The DNA of the CDR3 is TGTGCCAGCTCACCGCCCAGCGTAGAAAACATTCAGTACTTC. This encodes CASSPPSVENIQYF. The chain uses TRBV18 and TRBJ2-4; D is undetermined. The ends were cut back, 3 bases at V and 5 bases at J, with 11 bases in the middle. This CDR3 comprises 14 residues. Germline lookup yields CDR1 KGHSH and CDR2 LQKENI.

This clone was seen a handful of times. The CDR3 DNA is TGTGCCAGCAGCTTGATCCTAGCGGGAGTACCCGAGCAGTACTTC. Residues: CASSLILAGVPEQYF. The V gene is TRBV5-6, the J gene TRBJ2-7; 10 bases match TRBD2. The CDR3 contains 15 residues. The germline gives CDR1 SGHDT, CDR2 YYEEEE. V shed 1 base, J shed 6 bases, and the junction held 7 bases outside the gene matches.

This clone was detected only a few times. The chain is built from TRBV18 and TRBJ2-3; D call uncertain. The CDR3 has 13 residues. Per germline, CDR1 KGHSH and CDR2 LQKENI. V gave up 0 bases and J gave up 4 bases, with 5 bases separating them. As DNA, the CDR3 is TGTGCCAGCTCACCACCTTCTTCAGATACGCAGTATTTT. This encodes CASSPPSSDTQYF.

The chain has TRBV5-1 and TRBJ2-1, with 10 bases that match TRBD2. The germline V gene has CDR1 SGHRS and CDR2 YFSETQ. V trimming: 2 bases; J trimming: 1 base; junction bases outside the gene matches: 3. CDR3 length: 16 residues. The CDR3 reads CASSFAGLASYNEQFF. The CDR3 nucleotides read TGCGCCAGCAGCTTTGCGGGACTAGCGTCCTACAATGAGCAGTTCTTC.

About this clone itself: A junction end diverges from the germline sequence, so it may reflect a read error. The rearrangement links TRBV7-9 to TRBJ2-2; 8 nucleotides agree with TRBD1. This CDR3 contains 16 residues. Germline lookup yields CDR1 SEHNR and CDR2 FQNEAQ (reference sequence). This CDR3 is CSSSSTQGVNTGELFF. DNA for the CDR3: TGTTCCAGCAGCTCGACACAGGGGGTGAACACCGGGGAGCTGTTTTTT.

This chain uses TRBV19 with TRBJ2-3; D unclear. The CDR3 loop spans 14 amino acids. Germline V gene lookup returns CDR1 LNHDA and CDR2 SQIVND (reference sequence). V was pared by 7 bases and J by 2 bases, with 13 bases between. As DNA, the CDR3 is TGTGCCAGTAACGAAGCGAAGGTCACAGATACGCAGTATTTT. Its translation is CASNEAKVTDTQYF.

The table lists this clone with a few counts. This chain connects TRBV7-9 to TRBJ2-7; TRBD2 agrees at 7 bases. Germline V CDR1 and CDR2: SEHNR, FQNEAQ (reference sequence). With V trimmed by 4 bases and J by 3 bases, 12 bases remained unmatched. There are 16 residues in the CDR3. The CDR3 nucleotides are TGTGCCAGCAGCTCAAGCTGGGCTAGCGGAAGCTACGAGCAGTACTTC. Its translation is CASSSSWASGSYEQYF.

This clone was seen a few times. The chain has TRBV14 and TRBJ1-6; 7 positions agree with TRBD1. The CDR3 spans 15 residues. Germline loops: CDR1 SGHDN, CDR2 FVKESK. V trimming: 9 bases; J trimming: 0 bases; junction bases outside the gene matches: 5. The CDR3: CASSHRGSYNSPLHF. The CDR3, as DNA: TGTGCCAGTAGTCACAGGGGCTCCTATAATTCACCCCTCCACTTT.

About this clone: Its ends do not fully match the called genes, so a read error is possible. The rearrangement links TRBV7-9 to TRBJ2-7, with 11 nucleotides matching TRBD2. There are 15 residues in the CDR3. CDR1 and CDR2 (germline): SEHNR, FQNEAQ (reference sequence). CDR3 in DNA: TGTTCCAGCAGTTTAGCGGGAGGGCCTCTGTCCGAGCAGTACTTC. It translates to CSSSLAGGPLSEQYF.

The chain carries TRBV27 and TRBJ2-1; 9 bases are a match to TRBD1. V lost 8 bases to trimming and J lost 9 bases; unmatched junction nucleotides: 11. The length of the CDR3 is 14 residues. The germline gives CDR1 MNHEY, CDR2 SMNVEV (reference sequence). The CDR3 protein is CASAYFTGGGEQFF. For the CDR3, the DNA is TGTGCCAGCGCTTACTTTACAGGGGGCGGTGAGCAGTTCTTC.

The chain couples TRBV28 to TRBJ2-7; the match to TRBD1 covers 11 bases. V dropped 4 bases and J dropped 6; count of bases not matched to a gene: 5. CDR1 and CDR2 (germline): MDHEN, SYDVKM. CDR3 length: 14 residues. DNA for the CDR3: TGTGCCAGCAGTTCAGGACAGGGGGCAAGCGAGCAGTACTTC. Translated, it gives CASSSGQGASEQYF.